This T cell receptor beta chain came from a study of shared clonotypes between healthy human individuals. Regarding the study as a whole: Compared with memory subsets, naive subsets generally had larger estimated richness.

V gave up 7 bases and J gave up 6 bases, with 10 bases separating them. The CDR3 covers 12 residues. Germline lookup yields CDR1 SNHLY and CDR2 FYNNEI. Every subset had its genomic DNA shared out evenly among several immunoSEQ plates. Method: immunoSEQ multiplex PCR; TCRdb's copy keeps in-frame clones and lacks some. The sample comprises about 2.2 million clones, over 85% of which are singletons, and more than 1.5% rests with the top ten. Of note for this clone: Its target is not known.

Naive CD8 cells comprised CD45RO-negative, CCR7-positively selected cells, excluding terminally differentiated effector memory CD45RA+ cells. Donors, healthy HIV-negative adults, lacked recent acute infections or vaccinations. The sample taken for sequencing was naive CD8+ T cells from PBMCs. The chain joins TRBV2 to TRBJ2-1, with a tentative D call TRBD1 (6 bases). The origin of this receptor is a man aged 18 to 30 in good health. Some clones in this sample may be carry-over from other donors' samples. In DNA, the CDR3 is TGTGCCAGCATTCAGGGGTCCAATGAGCAGTTCTTC. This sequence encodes CASIQGSNEQFF.